The 17 T cell receptor beta chains presented below share a single source sample, sequenced in a study of blood T cell repertoires in COVID-19. Profiling relied on immunoSEQ multiplex PCR, and the TCRdb table lists in-frame clones only, not all of them. The table has 200,000 to 300,000 clones, roughly 84% seen once. The sequencing sample was made of peripheral blood. These receptors were collected from a man aged 60 to 69 with acute or convalescent COVID-19.

This chain joins TRBV5-3 and TRBJ2-2; TRBD2 matches 8 bases. TRBV5-3 is an ORF; its function is uncertain. The CDR3 runs to 17 residues. Unmatched junction bases numbered 10, after V lost 4 bases and J lost 2 bases. DNA for the CDR3: TGTGCCAGAAGCCCTACGGGAGGGCCTCGCAACACCGGGGAGCTGTTTTTT. Its protein product is CARSPTGGPRNTGELFF.

The chain joins TRBV30 to TRBJ2-6; the match to TRBD1 covers 9 bases. CDR3 length: 14 amino acids. The germline gives CDR1 GTSNPN, CDR2 SVGIG (reference sequence). Trimming at V came to 4 bases and at J to 6 bases, leaving 4 bases not matched to a gene. DNA for the CDR3: TGTGCCTGGACCCGGACAGGGGTGGCCAACGTCCTGACTTTC. Translating it yields CAWTRTGVANVLTF.

This chain uses TRBV6-6 with TRBJ1-2; possible D gene TRBD1, 5 bases. V was trimmed by 7 bases and J by 3 bases, leaving 12 bases between them. Per the germline V gene, CDR1 is MNHNY and CDR2 is SVGAGI (reference sequence). The CDR3 is 13 amino acids. The CDR3, as DNA: TGTGCCAGCATAACAGGAGCAGACTATGGCTACACCTTC. Translated: CASITGADYGYTF.

The chain carries TRBV7-6 and TRBJ2-3, with 12 bases lining up with TRBD2. With 2 bases clipped from V and 5 bases from J, the junction kept 8 bases outside the gene matches. This CDR3 spans 17 amino acids. Germline loops: CDR1 SGHVS, CDR2 FNYEAQ. The CDR3: CASSLILAGGHQDTQYF. CDR3 DNA: TGTGCCAGCAGCTTAATCCTAGCGGGGGGGCATCAAGATACGCAGTATTTT.

This chain uses TRBV11-2 with TRBJ1-1, with 11 nucleotides matching TRBD1. The germline V gene encodes CDR1 SGHAT and CDR2 FQNNGV. Trimming cost V 5 bases and J 0 bases; bases outside gene matches: 5. The CDR3 contains 16 residues. The CDR3 nucleotides read TGTGCCAGCAGCATAAGGACAGGGGGCTTGAACACTGAAGCTTTCTTT. Protein product: CASSIRTGGLNTEAFF. The variable domain in full, with the rest retrieved from reference TRBV11-2 and TRBJ1-1, is EAGVAQSPRYKIIEKRQSVAFWCNPISGHATLYWYQQILGQGPKLLIQFQNNGVVDDSQLPKDRFSAERLKGVDSTLKIQPAKLEDSAVYLCASSIRTGGLNTEAFFGQGTRLTVV.

The chain links TRBV30 to TRBJ1-1, with 7 bases lining up with TRBD1. Trimming at V came to 3 bases and at J to 4 bases, leaving 8 bases not matched to a gene. Germline V gene data show CDR1 as GTSNPN and CDR2 as SVGIG (reference sequence). The length of the CDR3 is 14 residues. The CDR3 nucleotides are TGTGCCTGGAGCCCCTTGACAGGGAGCACTGAAGCTTTCTTT. Translated: CAWSPLTGSTEAFF.

The chain is built from TRBV18 and TRBJ2-1; 11 bases map to TRBD2. The CDR3 has 15 residues. J lost 6 bases, V lost 1 base, and 2 bases had no gene match. Germline values: CDR1 KGHSH, CDR2 LQKENI. The CDR3 loop is CASSPRTSGGNEQFF. The CDR3 DNA reads as TGTGCCAGCTCACCACGAACTAGCGGGGGCAATGAGCAGTTCTTC.

The chain combines TRBV5-6 with TRBJ2-3; unclear D gene. V gave up 2 bases and J gave up 4 bases, with 14 bases separating them. CDR1 SGHDT and CDR2 YYEEEE come from the germline V gene. This CDR3 contains 15 residues. CDR3 DNA: TGTGCCAGCAGCTTCTTAACGGTTCACCCAGATACGCAGTATTTT. Translated, it gives CASSFLTVHPDTQYF.

This clone occurred a few times. The chain has TRBV19 and TRBJ1-2, with 8 bases matching TRBD1. The CDR3 runs to 15 residues. Germline CDR1 reads LNHDA; CDR2 reads SQIVND (reference sequence). The junction had 10 bases not matched to a gene; V was cut back by 3 bases and J by 7 bases. The CDR3, as DNA: TGTGCCAGTAGTATCCAGGGGGCCTTGGGGGTTGGCTACACCTTC. Protein: CASSIQGALGVGYTF.

The genes are TRBV7-9 and TRBJ2-7; D call uncertain. CDR1 and CDR2 from the germline V gene are SEHNR and FQNEAQ (reference sequence). The V end lost 5 bases, the J end lost 4 bases, and 15 bases lay between the germline ends. The length of the CDR3 is 14 residues. The CDR3: CASSPPNFIYEQYF. The DNA of the CDR3 is TGTGCCAGCAGCCCCCCCAACTTTATTTACGAGCAGTACTTC. Full variable domain (outside the CDR3, taken from reference TRBV7-9 and TRBJ2-7): DTGVSQNPRHKITKRGQNVTFRCDPISEHNRLYWYRQTLGQGPEFLTYFQNEAQLEKSRLLSDRFSAERPKGSFSTLEIQRTEQGDSAMYLCASSPPNFIYEQYFGPGTRLTVT.

This clone was found once. This chain links TRBV28 with TRBJ2-3; D is perhaps TRBD2 (6 bases). With 2 bases removed from V and 3 bases from J, the gap between germline ends came to 9 bases. This CDR3 is 14 amino acids long. CDR1 is MDHEN and CDR2 is SYDVKM in the germline V gene. The CDR3 here is CASSLPGLTDTQYF. In DNA form, the CDR3 reads TGTGCCAGCAGTTTACCGGGACTGACAGATACGCAGTATTTT.

This chain links TRBV6-5 with TRBJ1-3, with D possibly matching TRBD1 (6 bases). The CDR3 consists of 14 residues. Germline V CDR1 and CDR2: MNHEY, SVGAGI. The ends were cut back, 4 bases at V and 1 base at J, with 8 bases in the middle. This CDR3 is CASSFGQSGNTIYF. DNA of the CDR3: TGTGCCAGCAGTTTTGGACAGTCTGGAAACACCATATATTTT.

Written as DNA, the CDR3 is TGTGCCAGCAGCCCCACGGACAGGGGGCGGAATACGCAGTATTTT. Its protein is CASSPTDRGRNTQYF. The J gene is TRBJ2-3, the V gene TRBV7-9; 11 positions match TRBD1. Germline lookup yields CDR1 SEHNR and CDR2 FQNEAQ (reference sequence). Losses at the gene ends were 5 bases for V and 7 bases for J; bases not matched to a gene: 8. The CDR3 consists of 15 residues.

The V call is TRBV3-1 (or the pseudogene TRBV3-2), the J call TRBJ2-7, with 9 positions matching TRBD1. CDR3 length equals 17 residues. The germline gives CDR1 LGHDT, CDR2 YNNKEL (reference sequence). J was trimmed by 0 bases and V by 3 bases; bases with no gene match: 9. DNA for the CDR3: TGTGCCAGCAGCCATACTCCCTGGGGACAGGGCTCCTACGAGCAGTACTTC. Translating it yields CASSHTPWGQGSYEQYF.

J is TRBJ1-2 and V is TRBV12-2; the table calls TRBD1, which could not be checked here. TRBV12-2 is a known pseudogene. This CDR3 is 16 amino acids long. The CDR3 DNA reads as TGTGCAAGTCGCTTAGTCCGGGACAGGGGAGACTATGGCTACACCTTC. It codes for CASRLVRDRGDYGYTF.

This clone has more than one count but fewer than ten. The rearrangement joins TRBV7-9 to TRBJ2-3, with TRBD2 matching 7 bases. Germline V gene data show CDR1 as SEHNR and CDR2 as FQNEAQ (reference sequence). The CDR3 extends over 15 amino acids. V trimming: 5 bases; J trimming: 0 bases; junction bases outside the gene matches: 5. The DNA of the CDR3 is TGTGCCAGCAGCATACCGGGGGGAAGCACAGATACGCAGTATTTT. Its protein product is CASSIPGGSTDTQYF. Full variable domain (missing parts from reference TRBV7-9 and TRBJ2-3): DTGVSQNPRHKITKRGQNVTFRCDPISEHNRLYWYRQTLGQGPEFLTYFQNEAQLEKSRLLSDRFSAERPKGSFSTLEIQRTEQGDSAMYLCASSIPGGSTDTQYFGPGTRLTVL.

CDR3 loop: CASTAGGWPGVYEQYF. The CDR3 coding sequence is TGTGCCAGCACCGCCGGGGGGTGGCCGGGAGTCTACGAGCAGTACTTC. V usage is TRBV28 and J usage is TRBJ2-7; the match to TRBD2 covers 7 bases. Trimming cost V 7 bases and J 3 bases; bases outside gene matches: 15. The CDR3 is 16 residues long. Germline CDR1 MDHEN, CDR2 SYDVKM.